Shown below are 24 T cell receptor beta chains from a single sample sequenced in a study of beta chain features in type 1 diabetes. Study outcomes and limitations: The study found moderately but significantly shorter TCRB CDR3s in all four CD4+ subsets of Type 1 diabetes patients.

These TCRs' antigens remain unknown. Sequenced material consisted of expressed TCRB transcripts (all of the isolated RNA was reverse transcribed). Only in-frame clones appear in the TCRdb table, and some are missing; sequencing was by immunoSEQ multiplex PCR. Found here are about 120,000 clones, roughly 15% of them singletons; the top ten hold less than 3%. Sequences were obtained from central memory CD4+ T cells from blood. The receptor source for this set is a man between 25 and 39 years old with type 1 diabetes.

The J gene is TRBJ2-3, the V gene TRBV10-3; possibly TRBD1 for D (6 bases). CDR1 ENHRY and CDR2 SYGVKD come from the germline V gene. Trimming took 0 bases from V and 2 from J, leaving 15 bases between them. This CDR3 region has 17 residues. The CDR3 DNA is TGTGCCATCAGTGAGTCGGGGGCTGGCGGATCCACAGATACGCAGTATTTT. It codes for CAISESGAGGSTDTQYF.

Note on this clone: Since a far larger clone is one base different, this is likely a read error. V usage is TRBV5-4 and J usage is TRBJ2-3, with 14 bases matching TRBD2. CDR3 length: 17 residues. Germline V gene lookup returns CDR1 SGHNT and CDR2 YYREEE (reference sequence). The CDR3 region has the DNA TGTGCCATCAGCAGGCGACTAGCGGGGGGGCCAACAGATACGCAGTATTTT. Translated: CAISRRLAGGPTDTQYF.

This clone was seen a handful of times. V and J are TRBV7-9 and TRBJ1-5; D gene unclear. The ends were cut back, 5 bases at V and 7 bases at J, with 9 bases in the middle. This CDR3 is 12 amino acids long. Germline CDR1 and CDR2: SEHNR and FQNEAQ (reference sequence). In nucleotides, the CDR3 is TGTGCCAGCAGCCCCGAGTCCCAGCCCCAGCATTTT. Amino acid sequence: CASSPESQPQHF.

This chain joins TRBV29-1 and TRBJ1-1, with no clear D. V was shortened by 7 bases and J by 1 base, with 10 bases between the two germline ends. The CDR3 consists of 12 residues. Germline assignment: CDR1 SQVTM and CDR2 ANQGSEA. Here the CDR3 reads CSAKTANTEAFF. The DNA for the CDR3 is TGCAGCGCCAAGACTGCGAACACTGAAGCTTTCTTT.

The V and J genes are TRBV2 and TRBJ2-4; D is perhaps TRBD2 (5 bases). Trimming stripped 1 base from V and 7 bases from J, with 11 bases between. Germline loops: CDR1 SNHLY, CDR2 FYNNEI. The CDR3 has 14 residues. CDR3 in DNA: TGTGCCAGCAGTGAAGATGGGGAGTGGAACATTCAGTACTTC. This gives the protein CASSEDGEWNIQYF.

The genes are TRBV5-1 and TRBJ2-5, with 8 bases lining up with TRBD1. CDR3 length: 16 amino acids. V gave up 2 bases and J gave up 2 bases; unmatched junction bases: 8. CDR1 and CDR2 from the germline V gene are SGHRS and YFSETQ. This CDR3 reads CASSLSGTGPQETQYF. CDR3 DNA sequence: TGCGCCAGCAGCTTATCCGGGACAGGTCCACAAGAGACCCAGTACTTC.

This clone appeared a few times. The rearrangement joins TRBV18 to TRBJ2-1; D not certain. Trimming took off 0 bases at V and 4 bases at J, with 7 bases between the two ends. The germline V gene has CDR1 KGHSH and CDR2 LQKENI. The CDR3 consists of 14 residues. The CDR3 DNA reads TGTGCCAGCTCACCACCGAACGCTTACAATGAGCAGTTCTTC. Protein sequence: CASSPPNAYNEQFF.

The chain has TRBV7-6 and TRBJ2-7; the D is unclear. This CDR3 is built from 12 residues. Germline V CDR1 and CDR2: SGHVS, FNYEAQ. Trimming pared 5 bases from V and 0 bases from J, leaving 5 bases between. The CDR3 here is CASSPGSYEQYF. The CDR3 DNA is TGTGCCAGCAGCCCAGGCTCCTACGAGCAGTACTTC.

This clone has ten or more counts. The V gene is TRBV7-2, the J gene TRBJ2-1, with D unresolved. The V gene's germline CDR1 is SGHTA and CDR2 FQGNSA. Trimming took off 0 bases at V and 8 bases at J, with 5 bases between the two ends. This CDR3 is built from 12 residues. In DNA, the CDR3 is TGTGCCAGCAGCTTAGCGCAGTATGAGCAGTTCTTC. Encoded protein: CASSLAQYEQFF. Drawing the rest from reference TRBV7-2 and TRBJ2-1, the complete variable domain is GAGVSQSPSNKVTEKGKDVELRCDPISGHTALYWYRQSLGQGLEFLIYFQGNSAPDKSGLPSDRFSAERTGGSVSTLTIQRTQQEDSAVYLCASSLAQYEQFFGPGTRLTVL.

This clone was counted ten times or more. V is TRBV2 and J is TRBJ1-2, with D perhaps TRBD1 (5 bases). The V gene's germline CDR1 is SNHLY and CDR2 FYNNEI. The CDR3 covers 14 residues. Trimming cost V 6 bases and J 8 bases, with 19 bases left between them. The CDR3 sequence is CASRFRDPNRGYTF. In DNA, the CDR3 is TGTGCCAGCAGGTTTCGGGACCCGAATAGGGGCTACACCTTC.

The CDR3 bases are TGCGCCAGCAGCTTGGATGTAGGGAGCTCTGGAAACACCATATATTTT. Residues: CASSLDVGSSGNTIYF. J is TRBJ1-3 and V is TRBV5-1; D remains ambiguous. Germline V gene data show CDR1 as SGHRS and CDR2 as YFSETQ. The V gene lost 0 bases and the J gene lost 0 bases, with 10 bases spanning the gap. The CDR3 loop spans 16 amino acids.

The chain links TRBV18 to TRBJ2-6; 7 bases match TRBD1. With 2 bases clipped from V and 1 base from J, the junction kept 5 bases outside the gene matches. Germline V gene sequence: CDR1 KGHSH, CDR2 LQKENI. The CDR3 sequence is 17 residues long. The CDR3 loop reads CASSPDRVESGANVLTF. The CDR3 DNA sequence: TGTGCCAGCTCACCAGACAGGGTAGAGTCTGGGGCCAACGTCCTGACTTTC.

This clone has just a few counts. For the CDR3, the DNA is TGTGCCAGCAGCCTCGGACAGAGCTATCTATACACCTTC. This sequence encodes CASSLGQSYLYTF. The chain uses TRBV7-9 and TRBJ1-2; a weak D match, TRBD1 (6 bases). Trimming stripped 5 bases from V and 11 bases from J, with 18 bases between. This CDR3 spans 13 amino acids. Germline V lookup: CDR1 SEHNR, CDR2 FQNEAQ (reference sequence).

This clone turned up a few times. The CDR3 region has the DNA TGTGCCAGCACCTCGGGACAGGGGAAGGATGAGCAGTTCTTC. This translates into CASTSGQGKDEQFF. The gene calls are TRBV7-9 and TRBJ2-1; the match to TRBD1 covers 10 bases. Germline CDR1 and CDR2: SEHNR and FQNEAQ (reference sequence). Trimming took 7 bases from V and 8 from J; bases not matched to a gene: 8. The CDR3 runs 14 residues.

The chain employs TRBV6-5 and TRBJ2-3, with a possible D match to TRBD2 (5 bases). The germline V gene has CDR1 MNHEY and CDR2 SVGAGI. The V end lost 3 bases, the J end lost 1 base, and 8 bases lay between the germline ends. The CDR3 is 14 amino acids. The CDR3 region is CASSYLSGTDTQYF. CDR3 nucleotide sequence: TGTGCCAGCAGTTATCTTAGCGGCACAGATACGCAGTATTTT.

The J gene is TRBJ2-1, the V gene TRBV7-6; tentatively, D is TRBD1 (6 bases). This CDR3 is 15 amino acids long. Trimming cost V 4 bases and J 7 bases, with 17 bases left between them. Germline CDR1 and CDR2: SGHVS and FNYEAQ. CDR3: CASSSGTPQFNEQFF. CDR3 DNA sequence: TGTGCCAGCAGCTCCGGGACACCTCAGTTTAATGAGCAGTTCTTC.

The J gene is TRBJ1-2, the V gene TRBV10-2; D gene unclear. The CDR3 length is 13 residues. V lost 1 base and J lost 7, with 10 bases in between. Germline V gives CDR1 WSHSY, CDR2 SAAADI. Here the CDR3 reads CASSELDSAGYTF. The CDR3 DNA is TGCGCCAGCAGTGAGTTAGACTCCGCTGGCTACACCTTC.

The chain combines TRBV30 with TRBJ1-5; D is possibly TRBD1 (6 bases). Trimming shortened V by 2 bases and J by 6 bases, and 14 bases separated the two germline ends. Germline values: CDR1 GTSNPN, CDR2 SVGIG (reference sequence). CDR3 size: 14 residues. CDR3 amino acids: CAWSSTLQGQPQHF. CDR3 nucleotide sequence: TGTGCCTGGAGTTCCACCCTACAGGGTCAGCCCCAGCATTTT.

The chain's CDR3 is CASSSTQGEAGYTF. The DNA for the CDR3 is TGTGCCAGCAGTTCAACTCAGGGGGAAGCTGGCTACACCTTC. The chain combines TRBV27 with TRBJ1-2; 7 nucleotides match TRBD1. The CDR3 consists of 14 residues. Germline V gene data show CDR1 as MNHEY and CDR2 as SMNVEV (reference sequence). With V trimmed by 4 bases and J by 7 bases, 9 bases remained unmatched.

This clone was picked up a small number of times. V usage is TRBV11-2 and J usage is TRBJ2-3; 8 bases agree with TRBD2. V trimming: 5 bases; J trimming: 2 bases; junction bases outside the gene matches: 9. Germline V gene lookup returns CDR1 SGHAT and CDR2 FQNNGV. This CDR3 spans 16 amino acids. The CDR3 here is CASSKRGAGATDTQYF. In nucleotides, the CDR3 is TGTGCCAGCAGCAAGCGGGGAGCGGGGGCCACAGATACGCAGTATTTT.

The V call is TRBV7-9, the J call TRBJ2-1; TRBD2 matches 7 bases. Germline-derived CDR1 and CDR2 are SEHNR and FQNEAQ (reference sequence). V shed 2 bases, J shed 4 bases, and the junction held 5 bases outside the gene matches. This CDR3 is built from 15 residues. The CDR3, as DNA: TGTGCCAGCAGCTTAAGTCGGGGGGATTACAATGAGCAGTTCTTC. It yields the protein CASSLSRGDYNEQFF.

CDR3 residues: CASSFSGQGRDGYTF. CDR3 coding DNA: TGTGCCAGCAGCTTCTCGGGACAGGGACGTGATGGCTACACCTTC. The chain links TRBV7-2 to TRBJ1-2, with TRBD1 matching over 9 bases. Germline values: CDR1 SGHTA, CDR2 FQGNSA. V trimming: 3 bases; J trimming: 6 bases; junction bases outside the gene matches: 8. The CDR3 is 15 residues long. Looking up the rest from reference TRBV7-2 and TRBJ1-2 gives the full variable domain: GAGVSQSPSNKVTEKGKDVELRCDPISGHTALYWYRQSLGQGLEFLIYFQGNSAPDKSGLPSDRFSAERTGGSVSTLTIQRTQQEDSAVYLCASSFSGQGRDGYTFGSGTRLTVV.

The chain joins TRBV27 to TRBJ1-5, with 7 bases matching TRBD1. This CDR3 comprises 16 residues. Germline CDR1 is MNHEY and CDR2 is SMNVEV (reference sequence). Unmatched junction bases numbered 8, after V lost 4 bases and J lost 2 bases. CDR3 region: CASSSWTGVGNQPQHF. The DNA of the CDR3 is TGTGCCAGCAGTTCTTGGACAGGAGTCGGCAATCAGCCCCAGCATTTT.

This clone turned up a few times. Only one base separates this from a far larger clonotype, so it likely reflects a read error. The chain combines TRBV4-3 with TRBJ2-1, with 10 bases lining up with TRBD2. This CDR3 is built from 16 residues. J gave up 7 bases and V 4 bases, and 10 bases lay outside the gene matches. Germline assignment: CDR1 LGHNA and CDR2 YSLEER. CDR3 coding DNA: TGCGCCAGCAGCCTGCGAGCGGGGGGGGCCCTGAATGAGCAGTTCTTC. Translation gives CASSLRAGGALNEQFF.